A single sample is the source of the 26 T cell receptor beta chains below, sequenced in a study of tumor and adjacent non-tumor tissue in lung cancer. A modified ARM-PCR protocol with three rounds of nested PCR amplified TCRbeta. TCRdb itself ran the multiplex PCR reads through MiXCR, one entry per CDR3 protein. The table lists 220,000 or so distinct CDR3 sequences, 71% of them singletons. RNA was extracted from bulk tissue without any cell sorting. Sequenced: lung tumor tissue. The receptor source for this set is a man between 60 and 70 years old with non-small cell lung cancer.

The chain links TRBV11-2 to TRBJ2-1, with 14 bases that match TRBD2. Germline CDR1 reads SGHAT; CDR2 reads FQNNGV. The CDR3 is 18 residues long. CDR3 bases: TGTGTCAGTAGCTTAGGGACTAGCGGGGGCCCGTCTTTTAATGAGCAGTTCTTC. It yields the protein CVSSLGTSGGPSFNEQFF.

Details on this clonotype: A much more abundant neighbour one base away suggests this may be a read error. The CDR3 coding sequence is TGCAGTACTAGAGGGCCAGGAACTCAAGAGACCCAGTACTTC. Translated, it gives CSTRGPGTQETQYF. The chain is built from TRBV20-1 and TRBJ2-5, with D perhaps TRBD2 (5 bases). Germline V gene data show CDR1 as DFQATT and CDR2 as SNEGSKA (reference sequence). The CDR3 has 14 residues.

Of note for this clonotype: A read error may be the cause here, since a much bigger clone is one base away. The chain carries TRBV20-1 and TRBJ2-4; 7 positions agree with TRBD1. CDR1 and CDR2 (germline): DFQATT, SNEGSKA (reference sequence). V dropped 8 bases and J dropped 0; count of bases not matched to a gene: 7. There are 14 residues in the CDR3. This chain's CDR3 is CSTEGAGAKNIQYF. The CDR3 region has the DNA TGCAGTACTGAGGGGGCCGGAGCCAAAAACATTCAGTACTTC.

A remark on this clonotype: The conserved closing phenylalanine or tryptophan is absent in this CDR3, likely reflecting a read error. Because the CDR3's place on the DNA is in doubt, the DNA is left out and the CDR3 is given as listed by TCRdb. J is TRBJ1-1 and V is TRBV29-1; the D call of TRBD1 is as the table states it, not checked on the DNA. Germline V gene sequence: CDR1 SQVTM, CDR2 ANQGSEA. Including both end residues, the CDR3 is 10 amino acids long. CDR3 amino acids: CSGGDTESFS.

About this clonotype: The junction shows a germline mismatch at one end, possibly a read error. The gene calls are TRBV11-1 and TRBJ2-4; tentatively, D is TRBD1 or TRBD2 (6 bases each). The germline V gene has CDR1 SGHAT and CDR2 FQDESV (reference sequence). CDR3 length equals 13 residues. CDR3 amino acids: CDSSQRRGDIQYF. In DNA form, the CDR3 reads TGTGACAGCAGTCAGAGGAGGGGGGACATTCAGTACTTC.

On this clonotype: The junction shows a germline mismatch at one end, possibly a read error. This chain's CDR3 is CANMMGSGGAETQYF. CDR3 nucleotides: TGTGCCAACATGATGGGGAGCGGGGGGGCAGAGACTCAGTACTTC. V is TRBV6-5 and J is TRBJ2-5; TRBD2 matches 10 bases. The CDR3 spans 15 residues. CDR1 MNHEY and CDR2 SVGAGI come from the germline V gene.

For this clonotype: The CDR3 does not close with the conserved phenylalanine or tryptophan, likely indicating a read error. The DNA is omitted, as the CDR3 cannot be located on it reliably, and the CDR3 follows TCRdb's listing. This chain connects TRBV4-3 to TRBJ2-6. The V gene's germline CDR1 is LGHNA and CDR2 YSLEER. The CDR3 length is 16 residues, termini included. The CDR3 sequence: CSNSQEAVSGANVLAY.

The CDR3 sequence is CASNPGRNQPQHF. The CDR3 DNA reads as TGCGCCAGCAACCCGGGGAGGAATCAGCCCCAGCATTTT. The genes are TRBV4-1 and TRBJ1-5, with D unclear. Germline CDR1 reads MGHRA; CDR2 reads YSYEKL. CDR3 length: 13 residues. Between the trimmed V and J ends, which lost 7 bases and 4 bases, there was a span of 11 bases.

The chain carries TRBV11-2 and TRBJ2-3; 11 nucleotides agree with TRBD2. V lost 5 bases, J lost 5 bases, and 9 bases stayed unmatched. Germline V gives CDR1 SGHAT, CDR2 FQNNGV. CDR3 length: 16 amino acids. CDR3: CASSLDRTSGLDTQYF. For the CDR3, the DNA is TGTGCCAGCAGCCTGGATAGGACTAGCGGGTTAGATACGCAGTATTTT.

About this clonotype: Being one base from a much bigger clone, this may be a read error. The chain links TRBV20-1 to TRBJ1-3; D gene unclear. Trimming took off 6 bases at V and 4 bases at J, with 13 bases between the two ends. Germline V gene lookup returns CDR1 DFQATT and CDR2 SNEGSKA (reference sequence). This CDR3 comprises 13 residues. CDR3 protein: CSAHPIVGNTIYF. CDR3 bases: TGCAGTGCCCACCCGATTGTCGGAAACACCATATATTTT.

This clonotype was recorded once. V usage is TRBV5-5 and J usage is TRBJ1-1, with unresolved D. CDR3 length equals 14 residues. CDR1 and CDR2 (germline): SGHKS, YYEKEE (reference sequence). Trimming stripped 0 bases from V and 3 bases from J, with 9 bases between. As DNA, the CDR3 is TGTGCCAGCAGCTTGGGACGTGCTGACACTGAAGCTTTCTTT. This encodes CASSLGRADTEAFF.

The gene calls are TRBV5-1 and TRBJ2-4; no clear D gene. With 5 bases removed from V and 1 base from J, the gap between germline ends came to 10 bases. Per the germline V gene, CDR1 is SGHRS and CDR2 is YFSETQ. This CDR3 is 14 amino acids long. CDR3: CASRMTSAKNIQYF. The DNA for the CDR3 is TGCGCCAGCAGAATGACCAGTGCCAAAAACATTCAGTACTTC.

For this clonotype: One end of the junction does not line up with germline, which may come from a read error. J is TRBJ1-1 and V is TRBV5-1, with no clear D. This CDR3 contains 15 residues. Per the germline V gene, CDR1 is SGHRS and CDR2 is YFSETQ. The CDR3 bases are TGCTCCAGCAGCTTGGCGAGAGGGCTGAACACTGAAGCTTTCTTT. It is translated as CSSSLARGLNTEAFF. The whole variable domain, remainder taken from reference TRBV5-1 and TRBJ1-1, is KAGVTQTPRYLIKTRGQQVTLSCSPISGHRSVSWYQQTPGQGLQFLFEYFSETQRNKGNFPGRFSGRQFSNSRSEMNVSTLELGDSALYLCSSSLARGLNTEAFFGQGTRLTVV.

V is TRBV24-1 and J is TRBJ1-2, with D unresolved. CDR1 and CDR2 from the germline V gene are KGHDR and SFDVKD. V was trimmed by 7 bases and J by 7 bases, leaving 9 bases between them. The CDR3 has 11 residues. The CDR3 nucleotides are TGTGCCACCAGCGGTGGGGTTGGCTACACCTTC. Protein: CATSGGVGYTF.

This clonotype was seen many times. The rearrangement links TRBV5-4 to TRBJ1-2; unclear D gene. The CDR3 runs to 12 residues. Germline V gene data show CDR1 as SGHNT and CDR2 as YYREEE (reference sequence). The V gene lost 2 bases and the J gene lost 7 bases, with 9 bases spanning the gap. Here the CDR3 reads CASSFQQAGYTF. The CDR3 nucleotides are TGTGCCAGCAGCTTTCAACAAGCTGGCTACACCTTC.

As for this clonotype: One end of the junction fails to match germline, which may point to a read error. The CDR3 bases are TGCACTGCTAGAGATGAAGGACAGGGCTACAATGAGCAGATCTTC. It yields the protein CTARDEGQGYNEQIF. The chain couples TRBV20-1 to TRBJ2-1; 8 nucleotides align to TRBD1. The germline V gene encodes CDR1 DFQATT and CDR2 SNEGSKA (reference sequence). The CDR3 totals 15 residues.

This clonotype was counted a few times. The CDR3 DNA sequence: TGTGCCAGCGGTTTCGACAGGGCGTTTGGCTACACCTTC. This codes for CASGFDRAFGYTF. The gene calls are TRBV11-2 and TRBJ1-2; 7 bases are a match to TRBD1. The germline gives CDR1 SGHAT, CDR2 FQNNGV. V was clipped by 8 bases and J by 7 bases; unmatched bases: 10. The CDR3 runs 13 residues.

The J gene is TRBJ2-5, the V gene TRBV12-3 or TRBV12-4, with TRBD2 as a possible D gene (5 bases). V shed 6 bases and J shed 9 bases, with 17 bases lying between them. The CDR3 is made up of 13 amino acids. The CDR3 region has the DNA TGTGCCAGCAGATTCGAAGGCGTGGAGGCCCAGTACTTC. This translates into CASRFEGVEAQYF.

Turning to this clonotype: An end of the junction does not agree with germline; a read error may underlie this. The CDR3 sequence: CSARDCRGANTGELFF. CDR3 in DNA: TGCAGTGCTAGAGATTGTCGGGGGGCGAACACTGGGGAGCTGTTTTTT. The rearrangement joins TRBV20-1 to TRBJ2-2; tentative D call: TRBD2 (7 bases). This CDR3 region has 16 residues. CDR1 is DFQATT and CDR2 is SNEGSKA in the germline V gene (reference sequence).

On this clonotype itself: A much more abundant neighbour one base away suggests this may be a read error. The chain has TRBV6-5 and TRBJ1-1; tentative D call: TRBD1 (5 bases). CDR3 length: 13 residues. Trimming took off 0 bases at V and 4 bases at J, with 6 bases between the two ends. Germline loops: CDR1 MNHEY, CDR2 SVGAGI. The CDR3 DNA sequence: TGTGCCAGCAGTTACTCAGGGACCACTGAAGCTTTCTTT. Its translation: CASSYSGTTEAFF.

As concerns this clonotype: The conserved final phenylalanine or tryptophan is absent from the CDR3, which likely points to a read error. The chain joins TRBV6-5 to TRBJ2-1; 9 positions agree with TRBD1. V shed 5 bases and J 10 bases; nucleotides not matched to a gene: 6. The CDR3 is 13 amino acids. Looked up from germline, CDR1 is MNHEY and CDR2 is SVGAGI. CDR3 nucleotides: TGTGCCAGCAGTCACAGGGGGCGAACGGAGCAGTTCATC. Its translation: CASSHRGRTEQFI.

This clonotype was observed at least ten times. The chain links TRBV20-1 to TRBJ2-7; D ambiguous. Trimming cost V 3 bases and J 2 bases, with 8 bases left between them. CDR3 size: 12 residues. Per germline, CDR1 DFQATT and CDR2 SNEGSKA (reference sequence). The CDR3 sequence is CSASRGPYEQYF. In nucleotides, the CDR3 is TGCAGTGCTAGCCGCGGCCCCTACGAGCAGTACTTC.

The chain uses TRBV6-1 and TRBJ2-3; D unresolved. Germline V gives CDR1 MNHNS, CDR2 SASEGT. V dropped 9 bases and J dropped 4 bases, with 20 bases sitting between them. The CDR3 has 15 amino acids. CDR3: CASTSTWMSSDTQYF. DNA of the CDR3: TGTGCCAGTACCTCAACCTGGATGAGCTCAGATACGCAGTATTTT.

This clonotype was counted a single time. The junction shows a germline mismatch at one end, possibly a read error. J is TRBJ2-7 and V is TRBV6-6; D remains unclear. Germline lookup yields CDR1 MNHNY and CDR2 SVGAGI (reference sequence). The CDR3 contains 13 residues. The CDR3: CVSSSQAFYEQYF. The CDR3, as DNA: TGTGTCAGCAGTTCCCAGGCCTTCTACGAGCAGTACTTC.

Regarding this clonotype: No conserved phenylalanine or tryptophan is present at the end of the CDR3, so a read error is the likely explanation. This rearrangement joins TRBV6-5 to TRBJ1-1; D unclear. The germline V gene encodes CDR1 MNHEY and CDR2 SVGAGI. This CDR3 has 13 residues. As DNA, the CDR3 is TGTGCCAGCACTTACCGGGAGAACACTGAAGCTTTCATT. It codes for CASTYRENTEAFI.

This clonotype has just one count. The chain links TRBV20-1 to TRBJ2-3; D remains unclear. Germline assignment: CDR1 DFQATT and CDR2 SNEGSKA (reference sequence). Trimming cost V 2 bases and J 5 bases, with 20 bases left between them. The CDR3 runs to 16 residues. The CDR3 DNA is TGCAGTGCTAGACTCGGCGCTTCCATGGGCGGAGATACGCAGTATTTT. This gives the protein CSARLGASMGGDTQYF.